This T cell receptor beta chain stems from a study of tissue T cells after allogeneic stem cell transplantation. Sequencing used immunoSEQ multiplex PCR; TCRdb keeps in-frame clones, though not all of them. The profile covers 25,000 to 30,000 clones, with about 89% appearing a single time and 1.5% to 2% taken by the ten largest. V was pared by 4 bases and J by 9 bases, with 11 bases between. This CDR3 comprises 12 residues. Looked up from germline, CDR1 is SGHKS and CDR2 is YYEKEE (reference sequence). The V call is TRBV5-5, the J call TRBJ2-1, with D hard to call. This specimen was blood, taken before transplantation. This receptor was taken from a male donor aged 60 or over who later had graft-versus-host disease after an allogeneic stem cell transplant. The CDR3 DNA sequence: TGTGCCAGCAGCCCGGTTAACGGTGAGCAGTTCTTC. It codes for CASSPVNGEQFF.